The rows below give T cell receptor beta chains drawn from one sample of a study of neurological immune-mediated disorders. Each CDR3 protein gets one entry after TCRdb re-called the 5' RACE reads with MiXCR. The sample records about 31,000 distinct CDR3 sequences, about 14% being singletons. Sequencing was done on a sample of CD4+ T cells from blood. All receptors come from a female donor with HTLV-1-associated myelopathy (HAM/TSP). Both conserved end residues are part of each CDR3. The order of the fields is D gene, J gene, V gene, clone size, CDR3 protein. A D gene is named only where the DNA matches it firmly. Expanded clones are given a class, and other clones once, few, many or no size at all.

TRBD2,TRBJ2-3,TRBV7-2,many,CASSALAGGLTDTQYF
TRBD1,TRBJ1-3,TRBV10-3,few,CAITTVDRGRNTIYF
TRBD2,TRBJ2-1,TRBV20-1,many,CSASAGTSLNEQFF
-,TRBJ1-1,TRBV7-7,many,CASKGRRGYVTEAFF
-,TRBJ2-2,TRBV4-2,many,CASSQEGHPGELFF
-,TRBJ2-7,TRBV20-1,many,CSARDHDTYEQYF
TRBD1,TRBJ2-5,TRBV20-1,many,CSAWDRGRGETQYF
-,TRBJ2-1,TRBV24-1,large,CATGGGAYNEQFF
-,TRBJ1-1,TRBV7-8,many,CASSQGRRTAFF
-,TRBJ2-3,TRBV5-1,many,CASRGAGEPDTQYF
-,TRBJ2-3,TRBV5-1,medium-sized,CASSPQGDFNTDTQYF
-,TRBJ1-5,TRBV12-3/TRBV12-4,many,CASSFTGGHQPQHF
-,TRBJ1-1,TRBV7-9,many,CASSLLVGTEAFF
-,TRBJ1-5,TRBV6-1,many,CASSEGGGNQPQHF
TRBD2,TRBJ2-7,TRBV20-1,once,CSARDQREGHVEQYF
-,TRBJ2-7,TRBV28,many,CASSFVDRTYEQYF
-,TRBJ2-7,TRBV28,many,CASSLSGRDYEQYF
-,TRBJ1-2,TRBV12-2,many,CAMTGPYGYTF
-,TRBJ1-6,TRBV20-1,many,CSAGRTVNSPLHF
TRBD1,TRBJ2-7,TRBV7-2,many,CASSLQGSSYEQYF
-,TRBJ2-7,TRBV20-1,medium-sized,CSANHLVGRRHEQYF
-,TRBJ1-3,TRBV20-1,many,CSALQGRSSGNTIYF
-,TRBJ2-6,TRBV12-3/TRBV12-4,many,CASSRLSGANVLTF
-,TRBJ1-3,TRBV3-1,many,CASSQVPADSGNTIYF
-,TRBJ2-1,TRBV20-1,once,CSAPAVGGRFNNDQFF
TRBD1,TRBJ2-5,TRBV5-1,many,CASSPGTGVEQETQYF
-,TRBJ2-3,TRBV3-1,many,CASSQDLAVADTQYF
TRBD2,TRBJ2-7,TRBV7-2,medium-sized,CASSQGGGGRYEQYF
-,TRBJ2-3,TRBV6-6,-,CASGGQGKDTQYF
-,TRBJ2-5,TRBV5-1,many,CASSRTDSYQETQYF
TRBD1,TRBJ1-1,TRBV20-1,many,CSAEGSNRGTEAFF
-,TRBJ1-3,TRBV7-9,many,CASSLAAISGNTIYF
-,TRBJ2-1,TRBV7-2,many,CASGRVAASSYNEQFF